In its sample, the clone carrying this TCR beta chain was seen a few times. Genomic DNA for unsorted samples was obtained from about 90 million PBMCs. Ten immunoSEQ deep assay plates were used to sequence the DNA of unsorted PBMCs. The protocol was immunoSEQ multiplex PCR, while the TCRdb copy is restricted to in-frame clones and leaves out a portion. The top ten hold 12% of the sample, which has about 530,000 clones, nearly 80% seen once. V was shortened by 3 bases and J by 11 bases, with 8 bases between the two germline ends. Germline V gives CDR1 MRHNA, CDR2 SNTAGT. CDR3 size: 11 residues. The data were obtained in a study of shared clonotypes between healthy human individuals.

What was sequenced was PBMCs. The chain is built from TRBV6-4 and TRBJ1-5; D is unresolved. The sequence came from a woman in her 40s in good health. Some clones in this sample may be carry-over from other donors' samples. The CDR3 DNA follows: TGTGCCAGCAGTGAAAGGGTGACCCAGCATTTT. Translation gives CASSERVTQHF.